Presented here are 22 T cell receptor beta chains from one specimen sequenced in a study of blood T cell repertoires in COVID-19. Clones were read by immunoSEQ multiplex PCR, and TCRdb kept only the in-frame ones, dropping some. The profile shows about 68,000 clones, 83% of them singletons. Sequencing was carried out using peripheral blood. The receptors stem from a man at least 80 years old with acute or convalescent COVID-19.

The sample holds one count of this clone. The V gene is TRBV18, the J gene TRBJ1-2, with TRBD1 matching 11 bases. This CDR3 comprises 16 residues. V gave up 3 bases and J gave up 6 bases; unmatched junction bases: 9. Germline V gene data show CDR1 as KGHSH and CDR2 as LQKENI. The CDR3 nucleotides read TGTGCCAGCTCACCTGATGGACAGGGGGCGTTCGATGGCTACACCTTC. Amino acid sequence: CASSPDGQGAFDGYTF.

The CDR3 DNA sequence: TGTGCCAGCTCACCCCGGGGGGCGGGTGAAAAACTGTTTTTT. Translated: CASSPRGAGEKLFF. The chain carries TRBV18 and TRBJ1-4, with a weak D call TRBD1 (6 bases). Germline CDR1 and CDR2: KGHSH and LQKENI. The CDR3 is 14 amino acids. Trimming took off 3 bases at V and 7 bases at J, with 12 bases between the two ends.

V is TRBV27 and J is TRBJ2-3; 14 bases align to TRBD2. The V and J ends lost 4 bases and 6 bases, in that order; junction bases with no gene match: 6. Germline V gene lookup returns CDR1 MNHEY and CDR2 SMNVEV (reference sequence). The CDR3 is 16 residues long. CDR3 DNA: TGTGCCAGCAGTTGGGGACTAGCGGGAGTAGGTGATACGCAGTATTTT. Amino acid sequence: CASSWGLAGVGDTQYF.

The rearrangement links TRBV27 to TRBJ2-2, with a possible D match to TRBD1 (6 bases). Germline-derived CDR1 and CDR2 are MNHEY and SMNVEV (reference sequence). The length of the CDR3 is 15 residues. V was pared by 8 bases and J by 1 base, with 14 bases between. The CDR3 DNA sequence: TGTGCCAGCGGTCCCCTGGGACAGAACACCGGGGAGCTGTTTTTT. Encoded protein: CASGPLGQNTGELFF.

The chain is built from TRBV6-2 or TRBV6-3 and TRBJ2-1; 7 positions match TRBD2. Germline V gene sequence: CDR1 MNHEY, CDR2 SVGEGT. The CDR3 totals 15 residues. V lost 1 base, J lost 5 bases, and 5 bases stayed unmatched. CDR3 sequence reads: CASSYWASGNNEQFF. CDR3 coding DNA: TGTGCCAGCAGTTACTGGGCTAGCGGAAACAATGAGCAGTTCTTC.

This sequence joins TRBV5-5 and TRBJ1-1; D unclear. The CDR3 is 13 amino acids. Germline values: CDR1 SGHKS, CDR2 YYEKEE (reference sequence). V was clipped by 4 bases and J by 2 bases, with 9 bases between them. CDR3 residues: CASSIQTNTEAFF. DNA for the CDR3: TGTGCCAGCAGCATACAGACAAACACTGAAGCTTTCTTT.

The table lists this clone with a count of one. CDR3 sequence (DNA): TGTGCCAGTAGTACCAGCTCCTACGAGCAGTACTTC. Its protein is CASSTSSYEQYF. The chain has TRBV19 and TRBJ2-7, with D hard to call. Germline V gene lookup returns CDR1 LNHDA and CDR2 SQIVND (reference sequence). The CDR3 is 12 amino acids. Trimming removed 4 bases at V and 0 bases at J, with 4 bases between.

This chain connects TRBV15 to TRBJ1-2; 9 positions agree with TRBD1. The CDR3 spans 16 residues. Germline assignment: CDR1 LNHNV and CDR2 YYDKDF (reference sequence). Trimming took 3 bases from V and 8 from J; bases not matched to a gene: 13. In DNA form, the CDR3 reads TGTGCCACCAGCAGGAGGAGTAGTACAGGGGGCCGAGGCTACACCTTC. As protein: CATSRRSSTGGRGYTF.

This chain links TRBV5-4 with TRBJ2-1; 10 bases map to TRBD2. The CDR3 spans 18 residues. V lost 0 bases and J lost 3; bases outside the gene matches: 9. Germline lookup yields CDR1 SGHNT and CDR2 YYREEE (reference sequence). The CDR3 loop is CASSLEASGGLDYNEQFF. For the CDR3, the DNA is TGTGCCAGCAGCTTGGAAGCTAGCGGGGGCCTTGACTACAATGAGCAGTTCTTC.

In DNA, the CDR3 is TGTGCCAGCAGCATGACAGGGGGCTCCTATGGCTACACCTTC. Amino acids: CASSMTGGSYGYTF. This rearrangement joins TRBV6-5 to TRBJ1-2, with TRBD1 identical over 10 bases. The germline V gene encodes CDR1 MNHEY and CDR2 SVGAGI. There are 14 residues in the CDR3. V gave up 6 bases and J gave up 4 bases; unmatched junction bases: 5.

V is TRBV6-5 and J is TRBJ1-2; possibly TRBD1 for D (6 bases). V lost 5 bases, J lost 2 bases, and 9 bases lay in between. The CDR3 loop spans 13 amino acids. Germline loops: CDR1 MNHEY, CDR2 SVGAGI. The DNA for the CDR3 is TGTGCCAGCAGTACAGGGTTGAACTATGGCTACACCTTC. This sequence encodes CASSTGLNYGYTF.

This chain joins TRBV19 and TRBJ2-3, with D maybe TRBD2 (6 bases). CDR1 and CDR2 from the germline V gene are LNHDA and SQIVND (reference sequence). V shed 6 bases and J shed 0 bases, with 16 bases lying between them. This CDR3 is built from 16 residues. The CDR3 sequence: CASRPAPGESTDTQYF. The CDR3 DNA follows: TGTGCCAGTAGGCCCGCCCCGGGGGAGAGCACAGATACGCAGTATTTT.

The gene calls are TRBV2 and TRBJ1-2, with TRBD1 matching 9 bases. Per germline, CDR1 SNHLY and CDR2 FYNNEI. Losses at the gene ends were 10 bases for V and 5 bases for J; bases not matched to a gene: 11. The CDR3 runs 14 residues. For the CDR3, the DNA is TGTGCCACTACAAGAGGGACAGGGACTTATGGCTACACCTTC. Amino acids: CATTRGTGTYGYTF.

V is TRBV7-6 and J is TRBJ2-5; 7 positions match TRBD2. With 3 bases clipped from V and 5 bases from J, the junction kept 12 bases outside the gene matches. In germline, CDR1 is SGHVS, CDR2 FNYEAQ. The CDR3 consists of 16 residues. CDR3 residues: CASSLSPSGGGETQYF. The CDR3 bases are TGTGCCAGCAGCTTGAGCCCTAGCGGTGGGGGGGAGACCCAGTACTTC.

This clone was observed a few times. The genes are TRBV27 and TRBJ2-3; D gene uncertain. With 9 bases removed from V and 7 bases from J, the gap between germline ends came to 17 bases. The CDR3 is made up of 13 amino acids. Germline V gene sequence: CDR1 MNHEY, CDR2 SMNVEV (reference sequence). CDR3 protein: CASSPLTINTQYF. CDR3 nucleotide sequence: TGTGCCAGTTCCCCGCTTACTATCAATACGCAGTATTTT.

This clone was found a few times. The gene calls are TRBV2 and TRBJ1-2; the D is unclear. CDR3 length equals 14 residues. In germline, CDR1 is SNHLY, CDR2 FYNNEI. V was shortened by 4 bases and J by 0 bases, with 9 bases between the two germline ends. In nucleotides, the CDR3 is TGTGCCAGCAGTGTATCACAGTCTAACTATGGCTACACCTTC. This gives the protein CASSVSQSNYGYTF.

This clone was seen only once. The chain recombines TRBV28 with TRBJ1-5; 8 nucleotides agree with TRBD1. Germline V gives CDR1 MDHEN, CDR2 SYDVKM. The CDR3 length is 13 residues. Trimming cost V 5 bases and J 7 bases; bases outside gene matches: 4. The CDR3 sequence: CASSRTGTQPQHF. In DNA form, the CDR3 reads TGTGCCAGCAGTAGGACAGGGACGCAGCCCCAGCATTTT.

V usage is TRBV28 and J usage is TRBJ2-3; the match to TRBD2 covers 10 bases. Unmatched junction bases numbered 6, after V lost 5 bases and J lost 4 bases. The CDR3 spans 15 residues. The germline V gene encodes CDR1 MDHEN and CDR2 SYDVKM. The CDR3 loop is CASSPAGGPPDTQYF. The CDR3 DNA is TGTGCCAGCAGTCCAGCGGGAGGGCCCCCAGATACGCAGTATTTT.

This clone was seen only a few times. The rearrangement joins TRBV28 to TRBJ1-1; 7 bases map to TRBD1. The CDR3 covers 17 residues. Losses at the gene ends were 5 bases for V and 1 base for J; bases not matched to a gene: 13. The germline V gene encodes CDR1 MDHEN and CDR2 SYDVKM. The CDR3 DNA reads TGTGCCAGCAGTGCCGCGGACAGGAGGAATTCGAACACTGAAGCTTTCTTT. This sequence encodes CASSAADRRNSNTEAFF. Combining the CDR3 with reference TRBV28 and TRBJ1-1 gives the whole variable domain DVKVTQSSRYLVKRTGEKVFLECVQDMDHENMFWYRQDPGLGLRLIYFSYDVKMKEKGDIPEGYSVSREKKERFSLILESASTNQTSMYLCASSAADRRNSNTEAFFGQGTRLTVV.

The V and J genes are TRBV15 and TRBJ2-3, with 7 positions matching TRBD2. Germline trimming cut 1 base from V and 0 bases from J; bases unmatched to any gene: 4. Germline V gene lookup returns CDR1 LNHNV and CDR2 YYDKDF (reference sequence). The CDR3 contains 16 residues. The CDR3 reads CATSRGGGGSTDTQYF. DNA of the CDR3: TGTGCCACCAGCAGAGGGGGGGGTGGAAGCACAGATACGCAGTATTTT.

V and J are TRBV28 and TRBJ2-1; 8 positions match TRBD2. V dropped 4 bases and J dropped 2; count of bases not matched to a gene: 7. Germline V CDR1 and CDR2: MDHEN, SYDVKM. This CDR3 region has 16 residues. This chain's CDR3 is CASSSSGTRAYNEQFF. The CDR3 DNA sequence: TGTGCCAGCAGTTCCTCGGGGACTAGGGCCTACAATGAGCAGTTCTTC.

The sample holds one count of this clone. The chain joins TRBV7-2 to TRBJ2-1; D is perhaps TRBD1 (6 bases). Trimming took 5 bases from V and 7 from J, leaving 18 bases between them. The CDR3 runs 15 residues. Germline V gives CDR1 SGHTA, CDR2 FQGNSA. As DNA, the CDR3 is TGTGCCAGCAGCCCCGACGGTGGGGGCGGAAATGAGCAGTTCTTC. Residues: CASSPDGGGGNEQFF. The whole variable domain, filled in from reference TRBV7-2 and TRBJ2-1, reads GAGVSQSPSNKVTEKGKDVELRCDPISGHTALYWYRQSLGQGLEFLIYFQGNSAPDKSGLPSDRFSAERTGGSVSTLTIQRTQQEDSAVYLCASSPDGGGGNEQFFGPGTRLTVL.